This passage covers 7 T cell receptor beta chains from one sample sequenced in a study of blood T cell repertoires in COVID-19. Using immunoSEQ multiplex PCR, the repertoire was profiled, and TCRdb retains in-frame clones only, with some absent. The sample has around 88,000 clones; over 70% are singletons. Sequencing was done on a sample of peripheral blood. The receptors shown here come from a woman of 80 years or more with acute or convalescent COVID-19.

In regard to this clone: The sample holds other DNA sequences that translate to the same CDR3. The V and J genes are TRBV5-1 and TRBJ2-7; 7 bases map to TRBD2. CDR3 size: 14 residues. Germline V CDR1 and CDR2: SGHRS, YFSETQ. The junction had 6 bases not matched to a gene; V was cut back by 4 bases and J by 2 bases. The CDR3 coding sequence is TGCGCCAGCAGCCCTGGGGGGGGTACCTACGAGCAGTACTTC. Residues: CASSPGGGTYEQYF.

This clone has a handful of counts. This sequence joins TRBV15 and TRBJ1-4, with 8 positions matching TRBD1. The CDR3 contains 16 residues. After removal of 1 base from V and 7 bases from J, the junction contained 8 bases not matched to a gene. The germline V gene has CDR1 LNHNV and CDR2 YYDKDF (reference sequence). The CDR3 DNA follows: TGTGCCACCAGCAGAGCTTACGGGACAGGTGGTGAAAAACTGTTTTTT. Protein product: CATSRAYGTGGEKLFF.

The chain carries TRBV19 and TRBJ1-2, with D tentatively TRBD1 (5 bases). The CDR3 spans 13 residues. Between the trimmed V and J ends, which lost 8 bases and 5 bases, there was a span of 15 bases. Per the germline V gene, CDR1 is LNHDA and CDR2 is SQIVND (reference sequence). As DNA, the CDR3 is TGTGCCAGTGGGGAGGGACTCCGGTATGGCTACACCTTC. As protein: CASGEGLRYGYTF.

As regards this clone: A junction end diverges from the germline sequence, so it may reflect a read error. The chain is built from TRBV7-2 and TRBJ1-2; D call uncertain. CDR1 and CDR2 from the germline V gene are SGHTA and FQGNSA. CDR3 length: 17 amino acids. The DNA of the CDR3 is TGTGCCGGCAGCTTACGCGGGAGACAATCCGGCGGGTATGGCTACACCTTC. Its protein is CAGSLRGRQSGGYGYTF.

Only a few counts were recorded for this clone. This sequence joins TRBV5-6 and TRBJ2-6; D is possibly TRBD2 (6 bases). Germline CDR1 SGHDT, CDR2 YYEEEE. CDR3 length equals 19 residues. With 0 bases removed from V and 0 bases from J, the gap between germline ends came to 16 bases. The CDR3 DNA sequence: TGTGCCAGCAGCTTGGTGGGGCGGGGCCTTCACTCTGGGGCCAACGTCCTGACTTTC. Translating it yields CASSLVGRGLHSGANVLTF. Supplemented by reference TRBV5-6 and TRBJ2-6, the full variable domain reads DAGVTQSPTHLIKTRGQQVTLRCSPKSGHDTVSWYQQALGQGPQFIFQYYEEEERQRGNFPDRFSGHQFPNYSSELNVNALLLGDSALYLCASSLVGRGLHSGANVLTFGAGSRLTVL.

This chain links TRBV2 with TRBJ2-5; D perhaps matches TRBD2 (6 bases). Trimming removed 4 bases from V and 5 bases from J, with 17 bases in between. This CDR3 contains 15 residues. Germline V CDR1 and CDR2: SNHLY, FYNNEI. The CDR3 coding sequence is TGTGCCAGCAGTGGGGCGCGGGGCGGTTGGGAGACCCAGTACTTC. Encoded protein: CASSGARGGWETQYF.

The DNA of the CDR3 is TGTGCCAGCAGTCGAGCCGGACTAACAAGTAGCACAGATACGCAGTATTTT. Its protein is CASSRAGLTSSTDTQYF. The rearrangement links TRBV9 to TRBJ2-3, with D maybe TRBD2 (6 bases). V was shortened by 5 bases and J by 0 bases, with 19 bases between the two germline ends. This CDR3 has 17 residues. The germline V gene encodes CDR1 SGDLS and CDR2 YYNGEE.